The 12 T cell receptor beta chains reported below all come from one sample, sequenced in a study of blood T cell repertoires in COVID-19 (dated by TCRdb to 2019 to 2021). Preparation of the library involved the immunoSEQ multiplex PCR assay. In its TCRdb copy, this immuneACCESS table keeps in-frame sequences only and misses some clones. Where compared with another copy, unresolved V genes explain less than half of these, and the others have no known cause. In all, the sample holds under 200,000 clones, and more than 75% of those were seen once. About 6% of the sample is in the top ten clones. Source material: PBMCs or T cells enriched from blood (not recorded which). These receptors originate from a man in his forties with acute COVID-19.

V is TRBV6-5 and J is TRBJ1-1; TRBD1 is a possible D gene (5 bases). With 4 bases removed from V and 5 bases from J, the gap between germline ends came to 11 bases. The CDR3 runs 13 residues. CDR1 MNHEY and CDR2 SVGAGI come from the germline V gene. The CDR3 region is CASSFLRETEAFF. CDR3 bases: TGTGCCAGCAGTTTTCTCAGGGAAACTGAAGCTTTCTTT.

The chain couples TRBV12-3 or TRBV12-4 to TRBJ1-5; no definite D call. The CDR3 runs to 13 residues. Trimming left V 3 bases short and J 7 bases short, with 10 bases between. CDR3 residues: CASSFSSGQPQHF. CDR3 bases: TGTGCCAGCAGTTTCAGCTCGGGGCAGCCCCAGCATTTT.

The chain is built from TRBV6-5 and TRBJ2-3; 9 bases are shared with TRBD1. Germline V lookup: CDR1 MNHEY, CDR2 SVGAGI. V lost 7 bases and J lost 6; bases outside the gene matches: 5. The CDR3 sequence is 13 residues long. CDR3 nucleotide sequence: TGTGCCAGCACAGGGACAGGGATGGATACGCAGTATTTT. Encoded protein: CASTGTGMDTQYF.

This chain connects TRBV4-1 to TRBJ2-1; 8 nucleotides line up with TRBD2. This CDR3 comprises 14 residues. CDR1 and CDR2 from the germline V gene are MGHRA and YSYEKL. Trimming removed 5 bases from V and 6 bases from J; junction bases left unmatched: 6. The chain's CDR3 is CASSERAGGNEQFF. For the CDR3, the DNA is TGCGCCAGCAGCGAACGGGCGGGGGGCAATGAGCAGTTCTTC.

This clone turned up a few times. CDR3 protein: CASSLGSSGRRDTQYF. CDR3 nucleotide sequence: TGTGCCAGCAGCTTAGGGTCTAGCGGGAGGCGAGATACGCAGTATTTT. The V and J genes are TRBV7-2 and TRBJ2-3, with TRBD2 matching 11 bases. V lost 1 base to trimming and J lost 5 bases; unmatched junction nucleotides: 5. Germline CDR1 is SGHTA and CDR2 is FQGNSA. CDR3 length: 16 amino acids.

On this clone: The junction departs from germline at one end; a sequencing error may be responsible. The V and J genes are TRBV10-3 and TRBJ2-7, with 11 bases matching TRBD2. The CDR3 runs 15 residues. CDR1 and CDR2 (germline): ENHRY, SYGVKD. CDR3 nucleotides: TGTGCCATCAGTGCCACTAGCGGGAGTCTTTACGCGCAGTACTTC. This gives the protein CAISATSGSLYAQYF.

This clone was recorded a few times. The V gene is TRBV7-9, the J gene TRBJ2-7; D call uncertain. Germline values: CDR1 SEHNR, CDR2 FQNEAQ (reference sequence). The germline V and J ends were trimmed by 1 base and 3 bases, with 4 bases remaining between them. The CDR3 is 12 residues long. This CDR3 is CASSLDYYEQYF. The CDR3 DNA reads as TGTGCCAGCAGCTTAGATTACTACGAGCAGTACTTC.

Many counts were recorded for this clone. One junction end does not reproduce the germline sequence, and a read error may be involved. V usage is TRBV6-1 and J usage is TRBJ2-7; tentatively, D is TRBD1 or TRBD2 (6 bases each). Germline CDR1 and CDR2: MNHNS and SASEGT. This CDR3 is built from 14 residues. The CDR3 DNA reads as TGTGCCAGCAGGGAAGGGGGGCCCGACTACGAGCAGTACTTC. Its protein is CASREGGPDYEQYF.

V gene TRBV5-1 combines with J gene TRBJ2-1, with 14 bases that match TRBD2. V lost 4 bases and J lost 2; bases outside the gene matches: 8. Germline CDR1 reads SGHRS; CDR2 reads YFSETQ. The CDR3 is 18 residues long. The CDR3 DNA reads TGCGCCAGCAGCCCGACTAGCGGGAGGGGGCCTGCCTACAATGAGCAGTTCTTC. Protein sequence: CASSPTSGRGPAYNEQFF.

V usage is TRBV5-4 and J usage is TRBJ1-2; a possible D gene is TRBD1 (5 bases). V shed 4 bases and J shed 6 bases, with 16 bases lying between them. The CDR3 is 14 amino acids. Germline-derived CDR1 and CDR2 are SGHNT and YYREEE (reference sequence). The DNA for the CDR3 is TGTGCCAGCAGCAATTGGATAGGGGTTGATGGCTACACCTTC. It specifies CASSNWIGVDGYTF.

V is TRBV11-2 and J is TRBJ1-1; the match to TRBD1 covers 7 bases. Germline values: CDR1 SGHAT, CDR2 FQNNGV. The J segment lost 7 bases and the V segment lost 11 bases, leaving 7 bases of the junction unmatched. CDR3 size: 11 residues. The CDR3 is CASRTGLEAFF. In nucleotides, the CDR3 is TGTGCCTCAAGGACAGGTCTTGAAGCTTTCTTT.

Of note for this clone: Its ends do not fully match the called genes, so a read error is possible. The chain joins TRBV7-9 to TRBJ2-7; possibly TRBD2 for D (6 bases). CDR3 length: 13 amino acids. CDR1 SEHNR and CDR2 FQNEAQ come from the germline V gene (reference sequence). The CDR3 DNA is TGTGCCAGCAGCCTAGACCGGGACTCCTTTGTTATATTC. Its protein is CASSLDRDSFVIF.